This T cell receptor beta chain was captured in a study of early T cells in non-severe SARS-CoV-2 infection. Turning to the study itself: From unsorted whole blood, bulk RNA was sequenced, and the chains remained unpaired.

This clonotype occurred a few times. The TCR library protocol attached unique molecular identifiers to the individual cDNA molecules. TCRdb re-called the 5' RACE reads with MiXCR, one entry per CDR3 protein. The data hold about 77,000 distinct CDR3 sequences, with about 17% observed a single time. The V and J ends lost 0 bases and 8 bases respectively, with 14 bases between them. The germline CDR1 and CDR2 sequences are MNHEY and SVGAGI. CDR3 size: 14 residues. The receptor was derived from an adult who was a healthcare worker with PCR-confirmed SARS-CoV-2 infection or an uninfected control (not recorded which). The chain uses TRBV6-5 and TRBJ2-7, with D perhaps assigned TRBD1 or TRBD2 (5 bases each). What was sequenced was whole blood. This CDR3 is CASSYSEAGSKQYF. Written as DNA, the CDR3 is TGTGCCAGCAGTTACTCGGAGGCAGGGTCGAAGCAGTACTTC.